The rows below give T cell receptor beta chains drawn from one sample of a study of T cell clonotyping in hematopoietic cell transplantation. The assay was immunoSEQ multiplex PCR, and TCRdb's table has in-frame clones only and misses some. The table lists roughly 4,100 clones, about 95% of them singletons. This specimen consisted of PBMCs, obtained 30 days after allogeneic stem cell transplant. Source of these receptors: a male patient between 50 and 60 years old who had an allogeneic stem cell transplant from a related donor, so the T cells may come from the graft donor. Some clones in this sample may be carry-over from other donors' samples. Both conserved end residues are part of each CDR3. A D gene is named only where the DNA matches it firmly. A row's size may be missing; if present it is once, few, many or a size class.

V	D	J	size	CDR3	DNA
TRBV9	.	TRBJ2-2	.	CASSAPAGELFF	TGTGCCAGCAGCGCCCCGGCCGGGGAGCTGTTTTTT
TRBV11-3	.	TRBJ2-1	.	CASSLGVGEQFF	TGTGCCAGCAGCTTAGGCGTAGGTGAGCAGTTCTTC
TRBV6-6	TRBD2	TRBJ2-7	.	CASTPTGGAYEQYF	TGTGCCAGCACCCCCACGGGGGGAGCCTACGAGCAGTACTTC
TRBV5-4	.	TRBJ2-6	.	CASSRGSGANVLTF	TGTGCCAGCAGCAGGGGGTCTGGGGCCAACGTCCTGACTTTC
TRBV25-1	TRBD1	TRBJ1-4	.	CASSEPGQGNEKLFF	TGTGCCAGCAGTGAACCGGGACAGGGTAATGAAAAACTGTTTTTT
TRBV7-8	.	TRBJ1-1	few	CASSQTHEAFF	TGTGCCAGCAGCCAAACCCATGAAGCTTTCTTT
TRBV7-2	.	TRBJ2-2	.	CASSQSGSNAGELFF	TGTGCCAGCAGCCAATCCGGGTCAAACGCCGGGGAGCTGTTTTTT
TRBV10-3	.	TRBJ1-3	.	CAISEYQLNTIYF	TGTGCCATCAGTGAGTACCAACTAAACACCATATATTTT
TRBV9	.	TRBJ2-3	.	CASSVEEDTQYF	TGTGCCAGCAGCGTAGAAGAAGATACGCAGTATTTT
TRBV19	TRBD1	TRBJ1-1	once	CASSIRDRGAEAFF	TGTGCCAGTAGTATCCGGGACAGGGGGGCTGAAGCTTTCTTT
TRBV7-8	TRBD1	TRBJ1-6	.	CASSIEGTGSSYNSPLHF	TGTGCCAGCAGCATAGAAGGGACAGGGAGCTCCTATAATTCACCCCTCCACTTT
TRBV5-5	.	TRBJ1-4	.	CASSFSGQNNEKLFF	TGTGCCAGCAGCTTTTCCGGGCAGAATAATGAAAAACTGTTTTTT
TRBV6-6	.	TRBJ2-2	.	CATTLNTGELFF	TGTGCCACCACTCTGAACACCGGGGAGCTGTTTTTT
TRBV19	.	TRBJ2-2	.	CASSRGAPGELFF	TGTGCCAGTAGTCGGGGGGCTCCCGGGGAGCTGTTTTTT
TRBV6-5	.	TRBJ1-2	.	CASSRSREYGYTF	TGTGCCAGCAGTCGAAGTCGTGAATATGGCTACACCTTC
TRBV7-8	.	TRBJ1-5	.	CASSFDRNDQPQHF	TGTGCCAGCAGCTTCGACAGGAACGATCAGCCCCAGCATTTT
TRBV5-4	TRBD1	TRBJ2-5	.	CASSLYGTGKSGETQYF	TGTGCCAGCAGCTTGTATGGGACAGGGAAGTCGGGGGAGACCCAGTACTTC
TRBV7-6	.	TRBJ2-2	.	CASSPQGSGELFF	TGTGCCAGCAGCCCACAGGGTTCCGGGGAGCTGTTTTTT